Below are 24 T cell receptor beta chains sequenced from a single sample in a study of T-cell memory formation after mild COVID-19. MiXCR, run by TCRdb on the 5' RACE reads, gives a single entry per CDR3 protein. The sample holds just over 300,000 distinct CDR3 sequences, roughly a fifth seen once. Sample: PBMCs or a T cell subset sorted from them (not recorded which). The receptors were gathered from a man aged 18 to 35 who had mild COVID-19 (a few samples of this study predate the infection). Cell type and time point are not known.

This clonotype has more than one count but fewer than ten. The gene calls are TRBV20-1 and TRBJ2-7; perhaps TRBD2 as D (6 bases). The ends were cut back, 6 bases at V and 2 bases at J, with 14 bases in the middle. CDR1 and CDR2 from the germline V gene are DFQATT and SNEGSKA (reference sequence). This CDR3 has 13 residues. Here the CDR3 DNA reads TGCAGTGCCTCGGATAGCGGAACCTACGAGCAGTACTTC. Translating gives CSASDSGTYEQYF.

This clonotype appeared a few times. The chain recombines TRBV5-1 with TRBJ2-3; 9 bases map to TRBD2. This CDR3 contains 14 residues. Looked up from germline, CDR1 is SGHRS and CDR2 is YFSETQ. J was trimmed by 1 base and V by 5 bases; bases with no gene match: 2. The CDR3 is CASRRTSGTDTQYF. The CDR3 nucleotides are TGCGCCAGCAGGAGGACTAGCGGCACAGATACGCAGTATTTT.

The genes are TRBV9 and TRBJ1-3; D call uncertain. CDR1 is SGDLS, CDR2 YYNGEE, per germline. V lost 0 bases and J 3 bases, leaving 10 bases between the germline ends. The CDR3 contains 15 residues. The CDR3 region is CASSVGAAVGNTIYF. The CDR3, as DNA: TGTGCCAGCAGCGTAGGGGCGGCGGTTGGAAACACCATATATTTT.

At least ten counts were recorded for this clonotype. The chain joins TRBV27 to TRBJ2-1; D not resolved. This CDR3 has 15 amino acids. The germline V gene encodes CDR1 MNHEY and CDR2 SMNVEV (reference sequence). Deletions cut 1 base from V and 9 bases from J, with 16 bases between. The CDR3 DNA is TGTGCCAGCAGTTTATTGGCGCCCAAATGGGGTGAGCAGTTCTTC. Encoded protein: CASSLLAPKWGEQFF.

The V gene is TRBV7-9, the J gene TRBJ2-5; the D is unclear. V lost 1 base, J lost 4 bases, and 10 bases lay in between. CDR3 size: 14 residues. Germline CDR1 and CDR2: SEHNR and FQNEAQ (reference sequence). The CDR3 is CASSLVSTGETQYF. The CDR3, as DNA: TGTGCCAGCAGCTTAGTGAGTACGGGAGAGACCCAGTACTTC.

The chain couples TRBV18 to TRBJ2-4; 8 bases map to TRBD2. The germline gives CDR1 KGHSH, CDR2 LQKENI. This CDR3 is built from 14 residues. J lost 6 bases, V lost 3 bases, and 4 bases had no gene match. In DNA form, the CDR3 reads TGTGCCAGCTCACCCGGGAGGGTGTTAAACATTCAGTACTTC. It codes for CASSPGRVLNIQYF.

This clonotype was counted a few times. A read error may produce the germline difference seen at one junction end. The chain recombines TRBV7-7 with TRBJ1-2, with TRBD1 matching 7 bases. Looked up from germline, CDR1 is SSHAT and CDR2 is FNYEAQ (reference sequence). The CDR3 runs to 13 residues. CDR3 nucleotide sequence: TGTGCTAGCAGCCAAATAGGGGGCGATGGCTACACCTTC. It codes for CASSQIGGDGYTF.

The chain recombines TRBV5-1 with TRBJ1-5, with a tentative D call TRBD1 (6 bases). V was cut by 5 bases and J by 3 bases, with 12 bases left in between. Looked up from germline, CDR1 is SGHRS and CDR2 is YFSETQ. The CDR3 runs 14 residues. CDR3 coding DNA: TGCGCCAGCAGTCCTCGGGACATCAATCAGCCCCAGCATTTT. Protein: CASSPRDINQPQHF.

The chain uses TRBV5-1 and TRBJ2-1; TRBD1 matches 9 bases. V was clipped by 6 bases and J by 5 bases; unmatched bases: 9. Germline CDR1 is SGHRS and CDR2 is YFSETQ. The CDR3 covers 15 residues. The CDR3 region is CASTLARTGDNEQFF. CDR3 nucleotides: TGCGCCAGCACCCTTGCGAGGACAGGGGACAATGAGCAGTTCTTC.

This clonotype was seen ten or more times. The chain links TRBV19 to TRBJ2-1, with TRBD2 matching over 9 bases. Germline loops: CDR1 LNHDA, CDR2 SQIVND (reference sequence). The CDR3 is 15 residues long. Trimming at V came to 4 bases and at J to 0 bases, leaving 1 base not matched to a gene. The CDR3 loop is CASSKTSGSYNEQFF. CDR3 in DNA: TGTGCCAGTAGTAAGACTAGCGGCTCCTACAATGAGCAGTTCTTC.

This clonotype was picked up a small number of times. The chain uses TRBV7-9 and TRBJ1-2; D is possibly TRBD1 (5 bases). Trimming stripped 3 bases from V and 2 bases from J, with 7 bases between. The CDR3 is 13 residues long. In germline, CDR1 is SEHNR, CDR2 FQNEAQ (reference sequence). For the CDR3, the DNA is TGTGCCAGCAGCTTCCCAGGGAACTATGGCTACACCTTC. Amino acids: CASSFPGNYGYTF.

This clonotype was seen a few times. The chain couples TRBV7-2 to TRBJ2-2; no clear D. The V end lost 0 bases, the J end lost 1 base, and 12 bases lay between the germline ends. The germline V gene encodes CDR1 SGHTA and CDR2 FQGNSA. This CDR3 is 17 amino acids long. The CDR3 spells CASSLAPGFRNTGELFF. The CDR3 coding sequence is TGTGCCAGCAGCTTAGCGCCTGGCTTTCGGAACACCGGGGAGCTGTTTTTT.

V and J are TRBV3-1 and TRBJ2-5; the match to TRBD2 covers 8 bases. V was clipped by 7 bases and J by 2 bases; unmatched bases: 6. CDR1 and CDR2 from the germline V gene are LGHDT and YNNKEL (reference sequence). The CDR3 is 14 residues long. Written as DNA, the CDR3 is TGTGCCAGCACGGGGGGGGTATTTCAAGAGACCCAGTACTTC. Translated, it gives CASTGGVFQETQYF.

This clonotype was seen more than once but under ten times. The V call is TRBV4-1, the J call TRBJ1-6; no firm D call. This CDR3 is 17 amino acids long. Germline values: CDR1 MGHRA, CDR2 YSYEKL. V lost 0 bases to trimming and J lost 0 bases, with 9 bases between them. DNA for the CDR3: TGCGCCAGCAGCCAAGATAGGTTAAACTCCTATAATTCACCCCTCCACTTT. It encodes CASSQDRLNSYNSPLHF.

Comments on this clonotype: One end of the junction does not line up with germline, which may come from a read error. The chain recombines TRBV4-2 with TRBJ1-6, with D tentatively TRBD1 (5 bases). This CDR3 contains 16 residues. The germline V gene has CDR1 LGHNA and CDR2 YNFKEQ. The CDR3 protein is CASTQGRGVYNSPLHF. The CDR3 coding sequence is TGTGCCAGCACCCAAGGGCGGGGGGTTTATAATTCACCCCTCCACTTT.

This chain joins TRBV7-3 and TRBJ2-5; 8 bases are shared with TRBD2. Germline CDR1 is SGHTA and CDR2 is FQGTGA. J gave up 4 bases and V 5 bases, and 3 bases lay outside the gene matches. The CDR3 contains 13 residues. As DNA, the CDR3 is TGTGCCAGCAGCACGGGGGGGGTAGAGACCCAGTACTTC. It encodes CASSTGGVETQYF.

This clonotype was seen at least ten times. A read error may account for a junction end that differs from germline. This rearrangement joins TRBV5-1 to TRBJ1-1; a possible D gene is TRBD1 (5 bases). There are 14 residues in the CDR3. Germline CDR1 SGHRS, CDR2 YFSETQ. CDR3: CASSLAGANTEAFF. The CDR3 coding sequence is TGTGCCAGCAGCTTGGCCGGGGCGAACACTGAAGCTTTCTTT.

The J gene is TRBJ1-1, the V gene TRBV6-1; no firm D call. V was trimmed by 4 bases and J by 2 bases, leaving 8 bases between them. Germline V gene sequence: CDR1 MNHNS, CDR2 SASEGT. The CDR3 spans 13 residues. DNA of the CDR3: TGTGCCAGCAGTGGGGCGTACAACACTGAAGCTTTCTTT. This translates into CASSGAYNTEAFF.

This clonotype was seen repeatedly, ten times or more. J is TRBJ2-1 and V is TRBV12-3 or TRBV12-4, with a weak D call TRBD2 (6 bases). V was pared by 3 bases and J by 9 bases, with 9 bases between. This CDR3 spans 12 amino acids. This CDR3 reads CASSFRGSEQFF. The CDR3 nucleotides are TGTGCCAGCAGTTTTCGGGGGAGTGAGCAGTTCTTC.

This clonotype was counted only a few times. The chain employs TRBV4-2 and TRBJ2-3, with D perhaps TRBD1 (5 bases). Germline lookup yields CDR1 LGHNA and CDR2 YNFKEQ. The CDR3 totals 15 residues. The V and J ends lost 1 base and 5 bases respectively, with 13 bases between them. CDR3 nucleotide sequence: TGTGCCAGCAGCCAAGGGACAAGAGATCTAGATACGCAGTATTTT. It encodes CASSQGTRDLDTQYF.

The chain links TRBV7-2 to TRBJ1-1, with 7 bases matching TRBD1. There are 15 residues in the CDR3. Germline CDR1 reads SGHTA; CDR2 reads FQGNSA. With V trimmed by 5 bases and J by 7 bases, 13 bases remained unmatched. CDR3 bases: TGTGCCAGCAGCATTGTCATCGGGGGGGACAGTGAAGCTTTCTTT. It translates to CASSIVIGGDSEAFF.

The chain recombines TRBV12-3 or TRBV12-4 with TRBJ2-3, with 9 bases fitting TRBD2. The trim removed 7 bases at V and 5 bases at J, leaving 4 bases unmatched. This CDR3 is built from 13 residues. Here the CDR3 reads CASTRAGGDTQYF. The CDR3 DNA sequence: TGTGCCAGCACACGAGCGGGGGGAGATACGCAGTATTTT.

The chain recombines TRBV3-1 with TRBJ2-3; weak D call: TRBD2 (5 bases). V gave up 6 bases and J gave up 6 bases, with 16 bases separating them. The CDR3 sequence is 14 residues long. CDR1 and CDR2 from the germline V gene are LGHDT and YNNKEL (reference sequence). CDR3 DNA: TGTGCCAGCAGTTTGATATCCGGGGAGGATACGCAGTATTTT. The encoded protein is CASSLISGEDTQYF.

CDR3 in DNA: TGTGCCAGCAGCTTGCCGGGGGTAAAAGAGACCCAGTACTTC. Protein: CASSLPGVKETQYF. The chain is built from TRBV5-4 and TRBJ2-5; D perhaps matches TRBD2 (6 bases). This CDR3 has 14 amino acids. Germline CDR1 SGHNT, CDR2 YYREEE (reference sequence). With 1 base removed from V and 3 bases from J, the gap between germline ends came to 10 bases. The full variable domain, completed using reference TRBV5-4 and TRBJ2-5, is ETGVTQSPTHLIKTRGQQVTLRCSSQSGHNTVSWYQQALGQGPQFIFQYYREEENGRGNFPPRFSGLQFPNYSSELNVNALELDDSALYLCASSLPGVKETQYFGPGTRLLVL.